What follows describes a single T cell receptor (beta chain). Ten or more counts support this clonotype. Its antigen specificity is not known. No much larger clone exists at a distance of one base, and base qualities are not known. The data originate from a study of naive and memory T cell subsets (TCRdb year 2017). About the study as a whole: The study applied an open-source, UMI-based TCR alpha and beta sequencing pipeline to sorted naive and memory peripheral blood T cell subsets. The functional CMV T cell responses agreed completely with IgG serology results. RNA was DNase-treated and reverse transcribed with TCR constant-region primers, mostly using SuperScript III. The paper as a whole reports these results and caveats: In both CD4 and CD8 cells, going from naive through CM, EM and EMRA, the Gini index went up while Shannon and inverse Simpson diversity went down. A few larger clonotypes were present in naive repertoires, particularly the CD8 repertoires, and these clonotypes were possibly memory cells re-expressing CD45RA. Once error correction was done, more than 90% of naive TCR sequences showed up just once, which made the naive abundance distributions much steeper than those of the memory subsets. RNA-based TCR counts may be affected by expression changes linked to T cell activation and differentiation. Single alpha or beta chain sequences, rather than paired alpha/beta receptors, were used to define clonotypes. The repertoire findings for the naive and memory subsets could not be validated against a ground truth, as none was available. The abundance of TCRs followed a power law with an exponent that differed between naive and memory subsets yet stayed consistent across the three individuals.

From the second PCR step onward, the TCR alpha chain libraries and the TCR beta chain libraries were amplified separately. To determine each donor's CMV status, fresh PBMCs were stimulated overnight with CMV viral lysate, and IFNgamma production from CD4+ T cells was then assessed. Miltenyi beads were used first to positively select CD4 T cells, and CD8 T cells were then positively selected from the CD4-negative fraction. Cells were stained for CD3, CD4, CD8, CD45RA, CD27 and a live/dead dye and were sorted on a BD Aria II into four subsets based on CD45RA and CD27. Blood came from a few healthy volunteers, each fractionated into CD4 and CD8 T cells and then into four differentiation subsets. About 110 ml of peripheral blood was collected from each donor, and PBMC were isolated from the blood using Ficoll-Paque PLUS density-gradient centrifugation. The sorted cells were lysed in RLT buffer, after which RNA was extracted using a Qiagen RNeasy kit and kept at -80 degrees C.

Libraries were prepared through UMI-ligation and nested PCR. To cover both TRBC1 and TRBC2, the beta constant-region primer consisted of an equimolar mix of two oligonucleotides. The ligated cDNA went through four rounds of PCR with nested alpha and beta constant-region primers together with the SP2 primer. A single-stranded oligonucleotide carrying the SP2 primer and a 12-nucleotide UMI was ligated to the 3' end of the cDNA by T4 RNA ligase 1. Incubation of the ligation reaction lasted about 18-25 hours at 16 degrees C. PCR2 was typically performed as a SYBR Green qPCR and was stopped at a predetermined threshold so that over-amplification was prevented. Agencourt AMPure XP magnetic beads were used for all purifications after the first. Libraries were quantified by Qubit and checked on a TapeStation, with a main peak expected near 650 bp. Pooled libraries were sequenced on an Illumina MiSeq with v2 2x251 paired-end kits, typically giving roughly 0.9-2.2 million reads per sample. Libraries were pooled at 4 nM per sample, and roughly 4.5-8% PhiX was added to improve cluster recognition. The original methods were these. Using tag matching that tolerated one base-pair mismatch, Decombinator assigned V and J genes to FASTQ reads that had been processed by Demultiplexor. UMIs were used by Collapsinator to correct both sequencing errors and frequency errors arising from PCR heterogeneity. CDR3Translator translated TCRs and extracted CDR3s from the conserved cysteine to the FGXG phenylalanine, flagging non-productive sequences. Gini, Shannon entropy and inverse Simpson indices were calculated on repertoires subsampled to equal numbers of UMI-defined TCRs. Within the linear range, a power law was fitted to clonotype abundance distributions using maximum likelihood. Similar UMI counts, unique TCR numbers and clonal distributions were obtained with the pipeline and with MIGEC on one naive CD8 sample. In one analysis, naive TCRs also found in any memory subset of the same donor were removed from the naive repertoire. A set of approximately 7,300 CMV-associated CDR3 sequences, compiled from VDJdb and a published dataset, was used to search the repertoires. The raw public reads went through TCRdb reprocessing: fastp at Q25, MiXCR clone calling, in-frame beta chains kept. For every CDR3 protein sequence, its rows merge into one entry that carries the most common genes and DNA. The V and J calls follow TCRdb's processing rather than the paper's. The sample contains about 160,000 distinct CDR3 sequences, approximately 22% of them found a single time. The top ten clones comprise 0.09% to 0.13% of the sample.

CDR1 DFQATT and CDR2 SNEGSKA were looked up in the germline V gene (reference sequence). The CDR3 contains 14 residues, cysteine and phenylalanine counted. Just CDR3 DNA is preserved here, 42 bases in frame from base 1. The V end gives up 5 bases and the J end 5 bases, leaving 7 bases in the junction not matched to a gene. This TCR derives from a human donor in good health. Recombination connected TRBV20-1 to TRBJ2-2; 8 central bases correspond to TRBD1. Sequencing was done on a sample of naive CD4+ T cells from blood. What this sample's cell subset or site label stands for: naive T cells, CD45RA high CD27+. The nucleotide sequence is given as TGCAGTGCTTACGACAGGGGTACGACCGGGGAGCTGTTTTTT. Its product reads: CSAYDRGTTGELFF.